This paragraph covers one T cell receptor beta chain sequence. Its specific antigen is unknown. No base-level quality is on record; no much larger clone is a single base apart. The data derive from a study of cytomegalovirus exposure and HLA in healthy donors (dated by TCRdb to the late 2010s). Regarding the complete study: An earlier analysis of several hundred of the donors reported roughly 300 Gb of sequence data and more than 90 million unique TCR beta sequences from some 180 million T cells. Among around 400 genotyped donors of the cohort, an average of 235,054 unique TCR beta nucleotide sequences were sequenced per donor, around a sixth of them non-productive. A separate validation cohort of roughly 130 different subjects was used in addition to the roughly 670-subject first cohort. To study patterns of TCR occurrence, a later analysis re-analyzed previously published TCR beta repertoires from 600 to 750 donors and added high-resolution HLA genotyping. Every repertoire in the discovery cohort had been generated on one and the same sequencing platform. Of the 300 to 450 genotyped donors, about 80% fell in the genetic ancestry cluster associated with self-reported Caucasian donors. The study was designed to test whether signatures of past pathogen exposure could be identified by cataloging public T cell receptors. In the later analysis, no new phenotypic data were used to find candidate immune exposures; instead, reliance was placed on TCR beta sequences and their occurrence across donors. An earlier analysis of around 580 of the donors used high-throughput TCR beta sequencing to judge whether each TCR beta V gene segment behaved as functional or pseudogenic. Roughly 5 DR-DQ haplotypes were handled as single units for association and clustering because linkage in the cohort was strong. The study used immunosequencing to profile the T cell repertoires of 600 to 850 subjects and linked those repertoires to cytomegalovirus serostatus. Donor age, sex, ethnicity and CMV serostatus were compiled together with the repertoire data. The study combined high-throughput TCR immunosequencing, statistical association of individual TCRs with disease status, and machine learning to predict cytomegalovirus infection status. In a later genetic analysis, genome-wide SNP genotypes for about 65% of the roughly 700 donors were used, and that subset was treated as a discovery cohort. Typing coverage differed by locus: A, B, C, DRB1 and DQB1 were typed in roughly 620-630 donors, DQA1 in approximately 520, DPA1 in some 600, and DPB1 in approximately 450. Both class I and class II loci were covered by HLA typing, at four-digit resolution. An early release that covered fewer than 800 HLA-typed donors contained around 300 gigabases of sequencing data and 85 million to 100 million unique TCR sequences.

Trimming takes 8 bases off V and 2 bases off J; junction bases not matched to a gene: 9. The germline V gene gives CDR1 as MNHNS and CDR2 as SASEGT. Including the terminal cysteine and phenylalanine, the CDR3 comprises 15 residues. Kept here is only the CDR3 DNA, which spans 45 bases and is read in frame from base 1. The cohort comprised approximately 700 healthy bone marrow donors. Cohort members were all nominally healthy when sampled, although unrecorded immune exposures were likely present. The donor was CMV seronegative and was included in the group of several hundred seronegative cohort members. Each donor provided a peripheral blood sample, and peripheral blood mononuclear cells were used for TCR beta sequencing. Genomic DNA was extracted from the blood cell samples with the Qiagen DNeasy Blood Extraction Kit. The library was generated by the immunoSEQ multiplex PCR assay. For the multiplex PCR, a mixture combining 60 forward primers for TCR Vbeta segments and 13 reverse primers for TCR Jbeta segments was used. A multiplex PCR assay on genomic DNA amplified the CDR3 region of rearranged TCR beta genes. The amplified TCR beta libraries were sequenced on the Illumina HiSeq System as 87-base-pair reads. As for the authors' bioinformatics: A later analysis tallied around 87 million unique TCR beta chains across the approximately 670 repertoires, and about 10 million of those chains were shared by two or more donors. A nearest-neighbor algorithm error-corrected the raw reads and collapsed the reads into unique sequences, merging closely related sequences to remove PCR and sequencing errors. V, D and J gene segments were assigned by aligning CDR3 sequences to IMGT reference sequences. For a sequence to be retained, at least a six-nucleotide match to both a V gene segment and a J gene segment was required. Rearrangements were called productive when the CDR3 lacked stop codons and stayed in frame with V and J; all others were non-productive. CDR3 was defined according to IMGT convention as the region running from the second conserved V-encoded cysteine to the conserved J-encoded phenylalanine. Sequences without an unambiguous match to a single V gene segment were excluded from the earlier analysis of approximately 560 of the donors. An earlier analysis of 587 of the donors classified V segments as functional when productive rearrangements were above 56.7% and as segregating when the standard deviation between donors was above 5%. A statistical classification framework was built for diagnosing cytomegalovirus status from the catalog of TCR beta chain sequences. V and J gene assignment, in a later analysis, came from comparing TCR nucleotide sequences with IMGT/GENE-DB human TR gene sequences. In a later analysis, CDR3 sequences and most-parsimonious VDJ recombination scenarios were assigned using the TCRdist pipeline. In a later analysis, each TCR beta chain was defined by its CDR3 amino acid sequence together with its V-gene family, and reads without a unique V-gene family were excluded. In a later analysis, approximately 590 highly shared, low-generation-probability nucleotide sequences were removed to address suspected cross-contamination and a sequencing artifact. In a later analysis, a clonal expansion index was calculated for each public chain from normalized within-repertoire ranks of inferred template counts. In a later analysis, generation probabilities were computed using a VDJ recombination model fitted to out-of-frame rearrangements, and the results were checked against IGoR. A later analysis scored TCR-TCR, TCR-HLA and TCR-CMV co-occurrence with hypergeometric tests, applying a repertoire-size bias correction to TCR pairs. A later analysis estimated false discovery rates by permuting HLA or CMV assignments 20 times. In a later analysis, co-occurring TCRs were grouped using DBSCAN, and TCRdist sequence similarity was added for clustering within HLA-allele-positive subsets. For co-occurrence clustering, repertoires with fewer than 30,000 or more than 120,000 public chains were excluded, along with roughly 5 repertoires with anomalous nucleotide sharing. TCRdb stores this immuneACCESS table with in-frame sequences only. Part of the clones is absent; in the studies checked, under half of the shortfall reflects unresolved V genes, and no reason is known for the rest. V and J calls and clone size come straight from that table; D and trimming were deduced from the DNA. For this sample the table gives roughly 150,000 clones, of which approximately 80% were detected only once. The leading ten clones occupy around 15% of the sample.

What the authors observed across the whole study: V-gene and J-gene trimming of TCR beta chains was associated with a missense DCLRE1C variant in a later genetic analysis, and the association was replicated in an independent cohort. Linkage disequilibrium might explain the correlated functional status among segregating V segments, but an unknown experimental factor could not be excluded. Cytomegalovirus status was reported to be diagnosed by the classifier with high specificity and sensitivity in both the original and validation cohorts. According to a later analysis, TCR association rates differed among HLA loci, with DRB1 alleles showing the most associated TCRs and HLA-C alleles showing the fewest. In the study, around 160 TCR beta chains were listed as associated with cytomegalovirus. Presence/absence analyses assumed roughly uniform sequencing depth across donors, an assumption that may not hold. Most TCR sequences were seen in very few donors, while some public TCRs were found in many individuals. The authors suggested that the approach could potentially be extended to other disease states and immunological phenotypes. This cohort had only TCR beta chains sequenced, and the lack of alpha or paired-chain data limited which features could be detected. In vitro tests confirmed that a few of the cytomegalovirus-associated TCR beta chains recognize cytomegalovirus antigens. When HLA alleles, especially DR and DQ, strongly co-occurred, TCR associations were difficult to assign to individual alleles. In a later analysis, several top co-occurrence clusters were reported to appear linked to parvovirus B19, influenza, CMV and Epstein-Barr virus. A further reported finding was that TCR beta sequences accurately predicted the HLA-A and HLA-B alleles for most subjects in the first cohort. In an earlier analysis of about 600 of the donors, most TCR beta V segments appeared in productive rearrangements about 87% or about 30% of the time, broadly matching IMGT annotations. Because counts were too low, about 18 rarely observed V segments, including chromosome 9 orphons, were excluded from the earlier analysis of several hundred of the donors. Because some donors lacked HLA typing at each locus, the association tests relied only on the typed subset. Some IMGT-functional V segments, including TRBV6-2 and TRBV6-3, could not be told apart with the 87-base-pair reads, so those segments were excluded. In a later genetic analysis, fewer N-insertions in productive TCRs were reported among donors in an Asian-associated ancestry cluster than the approximately 710-donor mean. In a later analysis, HLA-associated TCR beta chains showed more clonal expansion and lower generation probabilities than non-associated chains that were equally common. A later analysis found that most CMV-associated TCR beta chains appeared HLA-restricted, with HLA associations seemingly driven largely by CMV exposure. Immune exposure information for the cohort was limited to CMV serostatus. At a false discovery rate of 0.05, a later analysis linked some 18,000 TCR beta sequences to specific HLA alleles. The sequencing pipeline was judged likely to have produced a cluster of highly shared sequence variants as a technical artifact.

The rearrangement combines TRBV6-1 with TRBJ2-7; a stretch of 10 junction bases matches TRBD2. The sequenced sample was PBMCs. This TCR came from a woman between 35 and 50 years old in good health and CMV-seronegative. The nucleotides are TGTGCCAGCCACGACACTAGCGGGGTCACCTACGAGCAGTACTTC. Its translation is CASHDTSGVTYEQYF.